Detailed here is one T cell receptor (beta chain). Its specificity is unknown. Some clones are missing from TCRdb's copy, which holds only in-frame ones; the method was immunoSEQ multiplex PCR. The sample carries 35,000 to 45,000 clones, roughly 94% recorded once. This sample stems from a study of T cell clonotyping in hematopoietic cell transplantation. Study findings and constraints: After transplant, recipient diversity fell while pathologically expanded clonotypes grew through day 180. Few recipient clonotypes overlapped donors; over 95% were de novo at given depth. Graft donor and pretransplant recipient Inverse Simpson Index values predicted broader posttransplant TCR diversity.

V was cut by 0 bases and J by 1 base, with 15 bases left in between. CDR1 and CDR2 from the germline V gene are LGHNA and YSLEER. CDR3 size: 17 residues. This receptor was identified in a woman aged 45-65 years in good health. Some clones in this sample may be carry-over from other donors' samples. Sequencing input: peripheral blood mononuclear cells. This chain joins TRBV4-3 and TRBJ1-1; D gene uncertain. The CDR3 loop is CASSQERTGERNTEAFF. The CDR3 DNA follows: TGCGCCAGCAGCCAAGAACGGACGGGCGAAAGGAACACTGAAGCTTTCTTT.